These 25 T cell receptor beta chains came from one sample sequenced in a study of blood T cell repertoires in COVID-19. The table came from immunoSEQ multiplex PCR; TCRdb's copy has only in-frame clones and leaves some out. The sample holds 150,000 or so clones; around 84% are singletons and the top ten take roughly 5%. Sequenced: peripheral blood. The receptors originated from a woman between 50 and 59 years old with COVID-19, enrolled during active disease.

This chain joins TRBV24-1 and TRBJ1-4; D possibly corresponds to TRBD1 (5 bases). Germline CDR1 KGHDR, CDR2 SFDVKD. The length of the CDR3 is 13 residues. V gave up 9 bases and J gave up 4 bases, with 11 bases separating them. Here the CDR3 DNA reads TGTGCCACCTCCGGGACTGGTAATGAAAAACTGTTTTTT. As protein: CATSGTGNEKLFF.

CDR3 sequence (DNA): TGCAGCGCCCAGGGGCAGGGCTATGGCTACACCTTC. Its protein is CSAQGQGYGYTF. V and J are TRBV29-1 and TRBJ1-2; perhaps TRBD1 as D (6 bases). CDR3 length equals 12 residues. Germline V gives CDR1 SQVTM, CDR2 ANQGSEA. The V end lost 7 bases, the J end lost 4 bases, and 13 bases lay between the germline ends. The full variable domain, completed using reference TRBV29-1 and TRBJ1-2, is SAVISQKPSRDICQRGTSLTIQCQVDSQVTMMFWYRQQPGQSLTLIATANQGSEATYESGFVIDKFPISRPNLTFSTLTVSNMSPEDSSIYLCSAQGQGYGYTFGSGTRLTVV.

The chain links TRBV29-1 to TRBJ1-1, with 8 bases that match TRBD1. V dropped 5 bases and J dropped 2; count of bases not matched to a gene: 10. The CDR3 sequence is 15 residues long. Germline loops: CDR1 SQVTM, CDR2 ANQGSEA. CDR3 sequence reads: CSVRTGREGNTEAFF. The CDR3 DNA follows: TGCAGCGTTCGGACAGGGAGGGAGGGAAACACTGAAGCTTTCTTT.

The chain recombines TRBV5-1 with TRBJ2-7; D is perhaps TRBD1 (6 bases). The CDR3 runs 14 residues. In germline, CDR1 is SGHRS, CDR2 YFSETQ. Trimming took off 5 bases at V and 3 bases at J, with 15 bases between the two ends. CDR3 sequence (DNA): TGCGCCAGCAGTCGCGGCAGGGGTGTCTACGAGCAGTACTTC. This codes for CASSRGRGVYEQYF.

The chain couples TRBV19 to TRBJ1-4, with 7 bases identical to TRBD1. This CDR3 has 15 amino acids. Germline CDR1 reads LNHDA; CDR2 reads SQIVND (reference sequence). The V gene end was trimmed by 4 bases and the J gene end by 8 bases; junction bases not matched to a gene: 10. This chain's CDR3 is CASSTSRDRDEKLFF. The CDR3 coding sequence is TGTGCCAGTAGTACCTCCCGGGACAGAGACGAAAAACTGTTTTTT. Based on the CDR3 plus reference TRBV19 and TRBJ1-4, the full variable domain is DGGITQSPKYLFRKEGQNVTLSCEQNLNHDAMYWYRQDPGQGLRLIYYSQIVNDFQKGDIAEGYSVSREKKESFPLTVTSAQKNPTAFYLCASSTSRDRDEKLFFGSGTQLSVL.

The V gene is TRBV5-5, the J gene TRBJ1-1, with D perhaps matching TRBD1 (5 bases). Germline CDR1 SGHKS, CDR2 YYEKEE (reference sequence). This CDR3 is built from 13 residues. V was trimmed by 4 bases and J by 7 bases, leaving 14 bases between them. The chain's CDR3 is CASSPQQGYEAFF. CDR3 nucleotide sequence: TGTGCCAGCAGCCCACAGCAGGGATATGAAGCTTTCTTT.

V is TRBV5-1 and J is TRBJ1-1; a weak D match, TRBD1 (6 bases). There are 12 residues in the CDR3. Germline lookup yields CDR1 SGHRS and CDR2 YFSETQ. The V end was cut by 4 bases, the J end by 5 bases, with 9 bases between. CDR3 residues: CASSTGQTEAFF. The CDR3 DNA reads TGCGCCAGCAGCACAGGACAGACTGAAGCTTTCTTT.

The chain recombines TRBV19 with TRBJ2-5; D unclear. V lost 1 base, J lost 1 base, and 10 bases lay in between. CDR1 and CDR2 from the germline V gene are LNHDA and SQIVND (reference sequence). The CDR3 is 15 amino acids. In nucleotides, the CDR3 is TGTGCCAGTAGTATAGGAGCAGGCGTCCAAGAGACCCAGTACTTC. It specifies CASSIGAGVQETQYF. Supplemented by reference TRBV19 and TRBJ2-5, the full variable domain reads DGGITQSPKYLFRKEGQNVTLSCEQNLNHDAMYWYRQDPGQGLRLIYYSQIVNDFQKGDIAEGYSVSREKKESFPLTVTSAQKNPTAFYLCASSIGAGVQETQYFGPGTRLLVL.

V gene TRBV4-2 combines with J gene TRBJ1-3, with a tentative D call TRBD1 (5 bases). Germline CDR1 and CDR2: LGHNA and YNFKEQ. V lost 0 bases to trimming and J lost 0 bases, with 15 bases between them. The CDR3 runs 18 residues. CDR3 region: CASSQDPGGSYSGNTIYF. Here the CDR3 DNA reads TGTGCCAGCAGCCAAGATCCCGGGGGATCATACTCTGGAAACACCATATATTTT.

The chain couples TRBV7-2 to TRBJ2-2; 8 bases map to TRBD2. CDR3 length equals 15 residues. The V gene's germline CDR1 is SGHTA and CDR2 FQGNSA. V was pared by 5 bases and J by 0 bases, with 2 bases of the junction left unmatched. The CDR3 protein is CASSRGGANTGELFF. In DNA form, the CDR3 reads TGTGCCAGCAGCCGGGGGGGAGCGAACACCGGGGAGCTGTTTTTT.

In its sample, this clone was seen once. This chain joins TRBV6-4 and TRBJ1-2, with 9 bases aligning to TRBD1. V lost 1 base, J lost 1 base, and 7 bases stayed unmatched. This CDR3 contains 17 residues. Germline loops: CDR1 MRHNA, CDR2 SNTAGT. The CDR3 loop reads CASSDFGTGTGNYGYTF. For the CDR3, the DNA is TGTGCCAGCAGTGACTTCGGGACAGGGACGGGTAACTATGGCTACACCTTC.

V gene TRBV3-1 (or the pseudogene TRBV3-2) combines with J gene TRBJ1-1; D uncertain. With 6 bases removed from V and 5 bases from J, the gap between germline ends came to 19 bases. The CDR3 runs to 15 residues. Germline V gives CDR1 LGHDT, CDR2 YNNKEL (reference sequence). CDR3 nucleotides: TGTGCCAGCAGTCCGCAGGAAAGCGGCCTGACTGAAGCTTTCTTT. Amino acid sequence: CASSPQESGLTEAFF.

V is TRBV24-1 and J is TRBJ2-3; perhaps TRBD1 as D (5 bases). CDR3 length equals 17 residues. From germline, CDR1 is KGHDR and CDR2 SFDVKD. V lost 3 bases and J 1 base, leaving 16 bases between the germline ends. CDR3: CATSDPAPTAGTDTQYF. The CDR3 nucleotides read TGTGCCACCAGTGATCCGGCTCCGACAGCCGGCACAGATACGCAGTATTTT.

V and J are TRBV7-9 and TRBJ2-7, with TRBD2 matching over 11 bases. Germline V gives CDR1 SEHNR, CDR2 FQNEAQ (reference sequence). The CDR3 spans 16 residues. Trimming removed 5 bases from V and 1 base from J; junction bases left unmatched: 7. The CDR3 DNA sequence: TGTGCCAGCAGCCCGGGGACTAGCGGATTATCCTACGAGCAGTACTTC. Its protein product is CASSPGTSGLSYEQYF.

CDR3 bases: TGCAGCGCCCGGACAGCACAAGAGACCCAGTACTTC. The encoded protein is CSARTAQETQYF. V is TRBV29-1 and J is TRBJ2-5; D might be TRBD1 (6 bases). The CDR3 spans 12 residues. Germline assignment: CDR1 SQVTM and CDR2 ANQGSEA. Trimming took 7 bases from V and 2 from J, leaving 11 bases between them.

The CDR3 bases are TGTGCCAGCAGCCCCCCGGGGGTCACCGGGGAGCTGTTTTTT. Amino acids: CASSPPGVTGELFF. The V and J genes are TRBV11-2 and TRBJ2-2; TRBD2 is a possible D gene (6 bases). Looked up from germline, CDR1 is SGHAT and CDR2 is FQNNGV. This CDR3 spans 14 amino acids. V was pared by 5 bases and J by 4 bases, with 11 bases between.

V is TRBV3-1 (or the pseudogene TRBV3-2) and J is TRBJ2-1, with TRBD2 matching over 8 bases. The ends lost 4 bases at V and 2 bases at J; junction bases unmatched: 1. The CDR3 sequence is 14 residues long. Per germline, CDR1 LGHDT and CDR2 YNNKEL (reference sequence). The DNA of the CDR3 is TGTGCCAGCAGCCTCGGGGGGGCCTACAATGAGCAGTTCTTC. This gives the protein CASSLGGAYNEQFF.

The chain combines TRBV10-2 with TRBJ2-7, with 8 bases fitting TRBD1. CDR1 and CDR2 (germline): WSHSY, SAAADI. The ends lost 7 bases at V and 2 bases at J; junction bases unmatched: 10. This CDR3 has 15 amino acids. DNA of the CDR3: TGCGCCAGCACTGCTGGTTGGACAGGGCCCTACGAGCAGTACTTC. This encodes CASTAGWTGPYEQYF.

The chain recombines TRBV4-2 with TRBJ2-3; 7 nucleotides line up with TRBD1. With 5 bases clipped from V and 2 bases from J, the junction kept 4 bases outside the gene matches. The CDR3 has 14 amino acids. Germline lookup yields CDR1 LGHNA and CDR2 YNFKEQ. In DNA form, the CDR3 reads TGTGCCAGCAGCTTCGGGACAGTCACAGATACGCAGTATTTT. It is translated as CASSFGTVTDTQYF.

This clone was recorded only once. The CDR3 sequence is CASSVLGGGDYGYTF. CDR3 DNA: TGCGCCAGCAGCGTGCTTGGTGGGGGGGACTATGGCTACACCTTC. The chain links TRBV4-3 to TRBJ1-2; D is possibly TRBD1 (5 bases). The CDR3 extends over 15 amino acids. Between the trimmed V and J ends, which lost 5 bases and 3 bases, there was a span of 16 bases. Germline V lookup: CDR1 LGHNA, CDR2 YSLEER.

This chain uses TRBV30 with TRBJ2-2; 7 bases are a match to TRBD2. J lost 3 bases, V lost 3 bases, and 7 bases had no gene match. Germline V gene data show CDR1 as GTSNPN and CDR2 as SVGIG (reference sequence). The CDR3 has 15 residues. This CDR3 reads CAWRSGTTYTGELFF. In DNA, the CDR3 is TGTGCCTGGAGGTCCGGGACTACCTACACCGGGGAGCTGTTTTTT.

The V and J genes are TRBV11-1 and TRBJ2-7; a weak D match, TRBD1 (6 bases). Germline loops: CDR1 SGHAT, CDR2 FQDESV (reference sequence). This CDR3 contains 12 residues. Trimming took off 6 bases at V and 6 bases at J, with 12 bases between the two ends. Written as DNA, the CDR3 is TGTGCCAGCAGTCTCCAGGGGTTCGAGCAGTACTTC. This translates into CASSLQGFEQYF.

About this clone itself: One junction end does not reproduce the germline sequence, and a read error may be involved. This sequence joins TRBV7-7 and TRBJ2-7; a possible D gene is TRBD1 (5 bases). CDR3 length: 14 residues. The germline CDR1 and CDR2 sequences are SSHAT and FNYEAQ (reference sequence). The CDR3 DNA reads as TGTGCTAGCAGCCCAGGACATTTCTCCTACGAGCAGTACTTC. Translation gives CASSPGHFSYEQYF.

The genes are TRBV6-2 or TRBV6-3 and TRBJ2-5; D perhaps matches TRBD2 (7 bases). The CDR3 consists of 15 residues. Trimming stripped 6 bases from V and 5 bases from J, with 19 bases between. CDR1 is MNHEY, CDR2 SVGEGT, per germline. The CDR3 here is CASSRGGGAGETQYF. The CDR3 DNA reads TGTGCCAGCAGCCGAGGAGGGGGGGCCGGGGAGACCCAGTACTTC.

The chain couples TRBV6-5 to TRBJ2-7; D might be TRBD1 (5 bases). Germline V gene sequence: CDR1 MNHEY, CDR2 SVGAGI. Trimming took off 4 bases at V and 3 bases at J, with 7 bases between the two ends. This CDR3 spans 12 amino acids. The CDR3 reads CASSFQGYEQYF. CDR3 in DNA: TGTGCCAGCAGTTTCCAGGGCTACGAGCAGTACTTC.